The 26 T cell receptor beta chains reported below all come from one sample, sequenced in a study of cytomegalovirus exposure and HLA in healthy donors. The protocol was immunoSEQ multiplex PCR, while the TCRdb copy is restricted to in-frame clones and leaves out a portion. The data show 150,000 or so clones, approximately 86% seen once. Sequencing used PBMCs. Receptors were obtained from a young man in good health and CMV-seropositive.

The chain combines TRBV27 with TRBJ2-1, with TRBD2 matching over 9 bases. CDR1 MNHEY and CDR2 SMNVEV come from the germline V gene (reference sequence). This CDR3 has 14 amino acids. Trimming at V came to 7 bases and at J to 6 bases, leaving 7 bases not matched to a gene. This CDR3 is CASTAGGPRNEQFF. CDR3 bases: TGTGCCAGCACTGCGGGGGGGCCCCGCAATGAGCAGTTCTTC.

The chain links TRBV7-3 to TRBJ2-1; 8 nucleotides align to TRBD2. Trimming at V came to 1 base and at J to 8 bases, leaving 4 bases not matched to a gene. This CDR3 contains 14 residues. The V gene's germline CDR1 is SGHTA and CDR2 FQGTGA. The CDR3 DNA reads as TGTGCCAGCAGCTTAAGTCCTAGCGGGTATGAGCAGTTCTTC. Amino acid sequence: CASSLSPSGYEQFF. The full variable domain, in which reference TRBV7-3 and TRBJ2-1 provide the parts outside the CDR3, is GAGVSQTPSNKVTEKGKYVELRCDPISGHTALYWYRQSLGQGPEFLIYFQGTGAADDSGLPNDRFFAVRPEGSVSTLKIQRTERGDSAVYLCASSLSPSGYEQFFGPGTRLTVL.

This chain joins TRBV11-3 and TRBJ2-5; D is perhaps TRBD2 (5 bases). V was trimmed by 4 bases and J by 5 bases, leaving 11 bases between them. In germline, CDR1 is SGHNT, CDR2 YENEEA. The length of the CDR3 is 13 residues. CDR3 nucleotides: TGTGCCAGCAGCTCCCGGACTTACGAGACCCAGTACTTC. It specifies CASSSRTYETQYF.

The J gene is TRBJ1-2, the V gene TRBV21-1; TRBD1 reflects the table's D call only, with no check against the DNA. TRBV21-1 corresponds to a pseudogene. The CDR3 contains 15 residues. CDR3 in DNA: TGTGCCAGCAGCCCTAGGGGTCGAACAGACTATGGCTACACCTTC. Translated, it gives CASSPRGRTDYGYTF.

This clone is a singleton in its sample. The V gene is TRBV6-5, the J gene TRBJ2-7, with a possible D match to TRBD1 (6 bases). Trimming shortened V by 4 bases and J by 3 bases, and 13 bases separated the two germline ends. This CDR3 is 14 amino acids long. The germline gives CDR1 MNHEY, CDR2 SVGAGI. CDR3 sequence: CASSSQSGVYEQYF. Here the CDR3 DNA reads TGTGCCAGCAGTTCCCAGTCAGGGGTCTACGAGCAGTACTTC.

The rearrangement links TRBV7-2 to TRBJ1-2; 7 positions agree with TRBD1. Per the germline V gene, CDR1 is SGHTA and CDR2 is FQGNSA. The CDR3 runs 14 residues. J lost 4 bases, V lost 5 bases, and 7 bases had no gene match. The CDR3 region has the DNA TGTGCCAGCAGCGCGGGAGGGGGCGGCTATGGCTACACCTTC. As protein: CASSAGGGGYGYTF.

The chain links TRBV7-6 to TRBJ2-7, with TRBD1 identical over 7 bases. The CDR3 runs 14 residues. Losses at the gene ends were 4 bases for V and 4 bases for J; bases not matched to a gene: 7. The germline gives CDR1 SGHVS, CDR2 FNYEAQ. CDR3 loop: CASSSRQGVYEQYF. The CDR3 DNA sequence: TGTGCCAGCAGCTCTAGACAGGGTGTGTACGAGCAGTACTTC.

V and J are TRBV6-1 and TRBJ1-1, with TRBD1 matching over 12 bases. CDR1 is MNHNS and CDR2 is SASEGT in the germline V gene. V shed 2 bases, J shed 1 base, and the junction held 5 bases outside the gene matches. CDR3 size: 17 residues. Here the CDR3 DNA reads TGTGCCAGCAGTGAAAGGGACAGGGGGCGCGGGAACACTGAAGCTTTCTTT. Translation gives CASSERDRGRGNTEAFF.

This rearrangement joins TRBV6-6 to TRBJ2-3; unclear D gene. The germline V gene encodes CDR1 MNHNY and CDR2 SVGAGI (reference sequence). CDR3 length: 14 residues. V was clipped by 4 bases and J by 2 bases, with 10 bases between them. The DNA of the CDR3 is TGTGCCAGCAGTTTCGGGTCCACCACAGATACGCAGTATTTT. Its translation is CASSFGSTTDTQYF.

The CDR3 DNA sequence: TGTGCCAGCAGCTTAGAACAGGTGGATGGCTACACCTTC. Protein: CASSLEQVDGYTF. This rearrangement joins TRBV7-3 to TRBJ1-2, with D possibly being TRBD1 (5 bases). From germline, CDR1 is SGHTA and CDR2 FQGTGA. V was shortened by 2 bases and J by 6 bases, with 10 bases between the two germline ends. CDR3 size: 13 residues. Together with reference TRBV7-3 and TRBJ1-2, the CDR3 gives the full variable domain: GAGVSQTPSNKVTEKGKYVELRCDPISGHTALYWYRQSLGQGPEFLIYFQGTGAADDSGLPNDRFFAVRPEGSVSTLKIQRTERGDSAVYLCASSLEQVDGYTFGSGTRLTVV.

The CDR3, as DNA: TGTGCCAGCAGTTTCATCGGGACAGGGGGAGGCGAGCAGTACTTC. Amino acids: CASSFIGTGGGEQYF. The gene calls are TRBV27 and TRBJ2-7, with 11 bases aligning to TRBD1. The CDR3 runs 15 residues. Germline-derived CDR1 and CDR2 are MNHEY and SMNVEV (reference sequence). Trimming at V came to 3 bases and at J to 6 bases, leaving 7 bases not matched to a gene.

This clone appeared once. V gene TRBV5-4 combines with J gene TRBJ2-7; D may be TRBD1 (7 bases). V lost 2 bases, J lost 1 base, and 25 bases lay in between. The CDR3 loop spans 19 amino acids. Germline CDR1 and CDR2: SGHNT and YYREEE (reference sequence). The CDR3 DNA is TGTGCCAGCAGCTTCTTTGCGGGACAGCGAGTTAAACTTTCCTACGAGCAGTACTTC. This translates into CASSFFAGQRVKLSYEQYF.

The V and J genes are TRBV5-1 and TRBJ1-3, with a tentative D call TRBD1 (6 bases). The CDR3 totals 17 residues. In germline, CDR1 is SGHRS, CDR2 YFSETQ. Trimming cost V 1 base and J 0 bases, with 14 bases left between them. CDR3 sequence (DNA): TGCGCCAGCAGCTTGTGGGGGCAGCTTAACTCTGGAAACACCATATATTTT. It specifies CASSLWGQLNSGNTIYF.

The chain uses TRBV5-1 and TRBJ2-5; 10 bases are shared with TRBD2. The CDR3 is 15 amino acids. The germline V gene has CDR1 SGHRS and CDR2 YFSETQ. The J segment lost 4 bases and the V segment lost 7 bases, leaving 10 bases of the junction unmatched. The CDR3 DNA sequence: TGCGCCAGCGCCTCGGGAGCGGGAGGGGGAGAGACCCAGTACTTC. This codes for CASASGAGGGETQYF.

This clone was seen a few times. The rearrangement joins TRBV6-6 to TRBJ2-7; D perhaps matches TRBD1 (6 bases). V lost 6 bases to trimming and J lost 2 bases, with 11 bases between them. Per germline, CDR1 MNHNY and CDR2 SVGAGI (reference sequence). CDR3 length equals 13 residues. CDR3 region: CASRQGDPYEQYF. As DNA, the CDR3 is TGTGCCAGCAGACAGGGTGATCCCTACGAGCAGTACTTC.

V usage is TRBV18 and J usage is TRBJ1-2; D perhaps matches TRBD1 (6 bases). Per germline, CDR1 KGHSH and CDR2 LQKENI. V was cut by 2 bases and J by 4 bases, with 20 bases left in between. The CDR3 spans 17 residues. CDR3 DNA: TGTGCCAGCTCACCAGAGGCAGGGGCGGTTTCTAGCTATGGCTACACCTTC. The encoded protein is CASSPEAGAVSSYGYTF.

DNA of the CDR3: TGTGCCAGCAGCCTCGGGACTAGAACAGATACGCAGTATTTT. Its translation is CASSLGTRTDTQYF. V and J are TRBV7-9 and TRBJ2-3; 8 bases agree with TRBD2. There are 14 residues in the CDR3. V lost 5 bases, J lost 3 bases, and 4 bases stayed unmatched. Germline lookup yields CDR1 SEHNR and CDR2 FQNEAQ (reference sequence). Supplemented by reference TRBV7-9 and TRBJ2-3, the full variable domain reads DTGVSQNPRHKITKRGQNVTFRCDPISEHNRLYWYRQTLGQGPEFLTYFQNEAQLEKSRLLSDRFSAERPKGSFSTLEIQRTEQGDSAMYLCASSLGTRTDTQYFGPGTRLTVL.

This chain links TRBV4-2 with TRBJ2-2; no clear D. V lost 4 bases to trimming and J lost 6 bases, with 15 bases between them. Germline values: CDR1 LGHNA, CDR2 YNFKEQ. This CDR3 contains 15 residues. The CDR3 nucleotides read TGTGCCAGCAGCCCCACCCAGGCGTTTCCCGGGGAGCTGTTTTTT. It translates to CASSPTQAFPGELFF.

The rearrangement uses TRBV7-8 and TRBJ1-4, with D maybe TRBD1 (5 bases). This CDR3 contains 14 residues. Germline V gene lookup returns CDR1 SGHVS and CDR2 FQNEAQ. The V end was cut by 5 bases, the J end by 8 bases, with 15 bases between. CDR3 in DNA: TGTGCCAGCAGCGGGGGGACCCGGGGGGAAAAACTGTTTTTT. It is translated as CASSGGTRGEKLFF. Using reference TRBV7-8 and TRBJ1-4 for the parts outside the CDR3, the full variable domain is GAGVSQSPRYKVAKRGQDVALRCDPISGHVSLFWYQQALGQGPEFLTYFQNEAQLDKSGLPSDRFFAERPEGSVSTLKIQRTQQEDSAVYLCASSGGTRGEKLFFGSGTQLSVL.

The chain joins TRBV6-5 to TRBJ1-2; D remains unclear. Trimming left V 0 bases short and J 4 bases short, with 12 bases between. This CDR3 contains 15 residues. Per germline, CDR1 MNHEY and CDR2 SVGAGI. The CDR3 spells CASSYSGVRAYGYTF. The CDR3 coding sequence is TGTGCCAGCAGTTACTCCGGGGTTCGGGCCTATGGCTACACCTTC.

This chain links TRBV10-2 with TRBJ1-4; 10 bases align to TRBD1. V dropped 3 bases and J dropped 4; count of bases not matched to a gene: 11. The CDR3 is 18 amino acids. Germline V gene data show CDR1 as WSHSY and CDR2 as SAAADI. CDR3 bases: TGCGCCAGCAGTGATAGTTTCGTATGGGACAGGGGTAATGAAAAACTGTTTTTT. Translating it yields CASSDSFVWDRGNEKLFF.

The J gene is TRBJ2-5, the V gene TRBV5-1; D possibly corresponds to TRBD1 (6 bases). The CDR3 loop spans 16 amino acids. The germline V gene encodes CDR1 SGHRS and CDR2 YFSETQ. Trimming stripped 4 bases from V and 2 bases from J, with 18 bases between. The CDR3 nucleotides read TGCGCCAGCAGCCTCCTCCGGGACACGGGTCAAGAGACCCAGTACTTC. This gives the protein CASSLLRDTGQETQYF.

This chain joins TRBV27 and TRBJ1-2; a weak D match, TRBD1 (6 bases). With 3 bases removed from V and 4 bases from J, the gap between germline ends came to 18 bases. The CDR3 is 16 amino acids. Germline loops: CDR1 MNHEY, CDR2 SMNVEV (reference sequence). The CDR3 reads CASSFERGGAGYGYTF. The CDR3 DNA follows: TGTGCCAGCAGTTTCGAAAGGGGGGGCGCGGGCTATGGCTACACCTTC.

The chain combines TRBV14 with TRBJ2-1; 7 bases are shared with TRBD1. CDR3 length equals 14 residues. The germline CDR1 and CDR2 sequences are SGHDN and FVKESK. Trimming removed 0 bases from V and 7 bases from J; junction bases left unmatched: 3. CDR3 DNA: TGTGCCAGCAGCCAAGATTCGGGACAGAATGAGCAGTTCTTC. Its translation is CASSQDSGQNEQFF.

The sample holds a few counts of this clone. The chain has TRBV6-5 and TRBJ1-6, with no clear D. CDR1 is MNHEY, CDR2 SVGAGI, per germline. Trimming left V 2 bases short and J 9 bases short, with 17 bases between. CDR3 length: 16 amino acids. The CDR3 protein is CASSYELAGRSSPLHF. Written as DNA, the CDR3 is TGTGCCAGCAGTTACGAATTGGCAGGTCGAAGTTCACCCCTCCACTTT.

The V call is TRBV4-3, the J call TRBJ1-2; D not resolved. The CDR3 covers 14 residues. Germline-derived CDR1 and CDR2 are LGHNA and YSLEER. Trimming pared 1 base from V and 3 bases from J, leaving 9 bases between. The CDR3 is CASSQVGRYYGYTF. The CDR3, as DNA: TGCGCCAGCAGCCAAGTTGGCAGGTACTATGGCTACACCTTC.